The next 24 T cell receptor beta chains were all read from a single sample in a study of OX40 agonist ivuxolimab in advanced cancers. Using immunoSEQ multiplex PCR, the repertoire was profiled, and TCRdb retains in-frame clones only, with some absent. The table has 83,000 or so clones, about 81% seen once. Sequenced here: CD4+ or CD8+ T cells sorted from blood, sampled in a trial of the OX40 agonist ivuxolimab. The receptors come from an adult with an advanced solid tumor such as melanoma, head and neck, liver or kidney cancer.

The chain couples TRBV5-1 to TRBJ1-1; the D gene is possibly TRBD1 (5 bases). Germline V gene data show CDR1 as SGHRS and CDR2 as YFSETQ. There are 13 residues in the CDR3. Trimming took 3 bases from V and 1 from J, leaving 7 bases between them. Written as DNA, the CDR3 is TGCGCCAGCAGCTGGGGACGGAACACTGAAGCTTTCTTT. Translation: CASSWGRNTEAFF.

This chain joins TRBV2 and TRBJ1-2; 12 bases map to TRBD1. Trimming removed 5 bases from V and 8 bases from J; junction bases left unmatched: 9. The germline V gene has CDR1 SNHLY and CDR2 FYNNEI. The CDR3 is 15 amino acids. The CDR3 coding sequence is TGTGCCAGCAGTTCGTCGGGACAGGGGGCGAGCGGCTACACCTTC. This translates into CASSSSGQGASGYTF.

The chain couples TRBV6-1 to TRBJ2-7; tentative D call: TRBD2 (5 bases). V dropped 3 bases and J dropped 4 bases, with 7 bases sitting between them. The germline gives CDR1 MNHNS, CDR2 SASEGT. CDR3 length equals 12 residues. DNA for the CDR3: TGTGCCAGCAGTGACGGGATATACGAGCAGTACTTC. It codes for CASSDGIYEQYF.

This sequence joins TRBV1 and TRBJ2-3; TRBD2 is taken as the D call from the table, unchecked against the DNA. TRBV1 has pseudogene status. This CDR3 comprises 17 residues. CDR3 nucleotide sequence: TGCACCAGCAGCCAGGGACTAGCGGGGGCTCCCCGGCATACGCAGTATTTT. Its translation is CTSSQGLAGAPRHTQYF.

The chain joins TRBV5-5 to TRBJ2-7, with D maybe TRBD1 (5 bases). The CDR3 spans 15 residues. Looked up from germline, CDR1 is SGHKS and CDR2 is YYEKEE (reference sequence). V was clipped by 0 bases and J by 3 bases, with 13 bases between them. CDR3 sequence reads: CASSLAAGQGYEQYF. The DNA of the CDR3 is TGTGCCAGCAGCTTGGCGGCAGGGCAGGGCTACGAGCAGTACTTC.

The chain carries TRBV4-3 and TRBJ2-2; D may be TRBD2 (7 bases). The V gene's germline CDR1 is LGHNA and CDR2 YSLEER. Deletions cut 4 bases from V and 1 base from J, with 13 bases between. The CDR3 runs 16 residues. CDR3: CASSRGRGQNTGELFF. In nucleotides, the CDR3 is TGCGCCAGCAGCCGGGGGAGGGGACAGAACACCGGGGAGCTGTTTTTT.

The rearrangement uses TRBV6-5 and TRBJ2-5; 7 nucleotides line up with TRBD2. Trimming at V came to 7 bases and at J to 4 bases, leaving 6 bases not matched to a gene. The CDR3 is 13 residues long. CDR1 MNHEY and CDR2 SVGAGI come from the germline V gene. In nucleotides, the CDR3 is TGTGCCAGCACCCCCGAGCGGGGAGAGACCCAGTACTTC. Translation gives CASTPERGETQYF.

The rearrangement joins TRBV29-1 to TRBJ2-2; 10 nucleotides match TRBD1. This CDR3 is 14 amino acids long. CDR1 and CDR2 from the germline V gene are SQVTM and ANQGSEA. The junction had 6 bases not matched to a gene; V was cut back by 7 bases and J by 4 bases. This CDR3 is CSALRDRGTGELFF. The CDR3 DNA reads TGCAGCGCCCTCCGGGACAGGGGCACCGGGGAGCTGTTTTTT.

This clone was detected a few times. The chain uses TRBV28 and TRBJ1-4; 7 bases agree with TRBD1. The trim removed 3 bases at V and 8 bases at J, leaving 12 bases unmatched. Germline assignment: CDR1 MDHEN and CDR2 SYDVKM. This CDR3 contains 16 residues. CDR3: CASSFNLGRGREKLFF. CDR3 DNA: TGTGCCAGCAGTTTTAATCTGGGCAGGGGGAGGGAAAAACTGTTTTTT.

The chain links TRBV10-1 to TRBJ2-5; a possible D gene is TRBD1 (6 bases). The germline V gene encodes CDR1 WNHNN and CDR2 SYGVQD (reference sequence). This CDR3 is built from 15 residues. V dropped 2 bases and J dropped 4 bases, with 14 bases sitting between them. The CDR3 DNA sequence: TGCGCCAGCAGTGAGAGCAGGGGCGCTGGAGAGACCCAGTACTTC. Translation gives CASSESRGAGETQYF.

This clone occurred a few times. J is TRBJ1-2 and V is TRBV28, with D possibly being TRBD1 (5 bases). The V gene's germline CDR1 is MDHEN and CDR2 SYDVKM. The CDR3 consists of 15 residues. Trimming shortened V by 3 bases and J by 5 bases, and 16 bases separated the two germline ends. CDR3 protein: CASSFRQRNLYGYTF. The DNA for the CDR3 is TGTGCCAGCAGTTTCAGACAGAGAAATCTATATGGCTACACCTTC.

The table lists this clone with a count of one. The CDR3 DNA is TGTGCCAGCAGCTTAGAGGGTCAGGGATATCGAGAGACCCAGTACTTC. It yields the protein CASSLEGQGYRETQYF. V usage is TRBV7-3 and J usage is TRBJ2-5; the D gene could be TRBD1 or TRBD2 (5 bases each). Trimming pared 2 bases from V and 4 bases from J, leaving 17 bases between. In germline, CDR1 is SGHTA, CDR2 FQGTGA. CDR3 length equals 16 residues.

This chain links TRBV4-1 with TRBJ1-5; D is uncertain. This CDR3 contains 17 residues. Trimming stripped 1 base from V and 5 bases from J, with 18 bases between. Germline V lookup: CDR1 MGHRA, CDR2 YSYEKL. The CDR3 region has the DNA TGCGCCAGCAGCCAAGGGGTCCAGGCCGGTTGGGATCAGCCCCAGCATTTT. Its protein product is CASSQGVQAGWDQPQHF.

The rearrangement uses TRBV9 and TRBJ2-3; 10 nucleotides agree with TRBD2. Germline V gene sequence: CDR1 SGDLS, CDR2 YYNGEE. The CDR3 loop spans 15 amino acids. V shed 3 bases and J 3 bases; nucleotides not matched to a gene: 4. The CDR3, as DNA: TGTGCCAGCAGCGAGCGGGGGGGTTTTACAGATACGCAGTATTTT. It codes for CASSERGGFTDTQYF. Together with reference TRBV9 and TRBJ2-3, the CDR3 gives the full variable domain: DSGVTQTPKHLITATGQRVTLRCSPRSGDLSVYWYQQSLDQGLQFLIQYYNGEERAKGNILERFSAQQFPDLHSELNLSSLELGDSALYFCASSERGGFTDTQYFGPGTRLTVL.

The gene calls are TRBV18 and TRBJ1-1; weak D call: TRBD1 (5 bases). The CDR3 spans 16 residues. V lost 0 bases, J lost 5 bases, and 16 bases lay in between. The germline gives CDR1 KGHSH, CDR2 LQKENI. The CDR3 region is CASSPPGVRGNTEAFF. DNA of the CDR3: TGTGCCAGCTCACCACCGGGGGTGCGAGGAAATACTGAAGCTTTCTTT.

This clone was observed once. The chain recombines TRBV7-2 with TRBJ1-4; 9 bases match TRBD1. The germline V gene encodes CDR1 SGHTA and CDR2 FQGNSA. The CDR3 totals 15 residues. Unmatched junction bases numbered 7, after V lost 3 bases and J lost 8 bases. CDR3 residues: CASSLIGTGLEKLFF. In nucleotides, the CDR3 is TGTGCCAGCAGCTTGATCGGGACAGGGCTGGAAAAACTGTTTTTT. Full variable domain (missing parts from reference TRBV7-2 and TRBJ1-4): GAGVSQSPSNKVTEKGKDVELRCDPISGHTALYWYRQSLGQGLEFLIYFQGNSAPDKSGLPSDRFSAERTGGSVSTLTIQRTQQEDSAVYLCASSLIGTGLEKLFFGSGTQLSVL.

The CDR3 coding sequence is TGTGCCACCGGACCCTCCTACGAGCAGTACTTC. The encoded protein is CATGPSYEQYF. The chain employs TRBV7-2 and TRBJ2-7; unclear D gene. V lost 10 bases and J lost 0, with 7 bases in between. The length of the CDR3 is 11 residues. Germline V gene sequence: CDR1 SGHTA, CDR2 FQGNSA.

This chain uses TRBV6-1 with TRBJ2-7; TRBD1 matches 10 bases. With 4 bases clipped from V and 3 bases from J, the junction kept 6 bases outside the gene matches. The germline V gene encodes CDR1 MNHNS and CDR2 SASEGT. This CDR3 has 15 residues. As DNA, the CDR3 is TGTGCCAGCAGTGCCCGCTGGACAGGGGGCTACGAGCAGTACTTC. The encoded protein is CASSARWTGGYEQYF.

The J gene is TRBJ2-1, the V gene TRBV7-3, with D tentatively TRBD1 (6 bases). Per germline, CDR1 SGHTA and CDR2 FQGTGA. Trimming shortened V by 5 bases and J by 1 base, and 9 bases separated the two germline ends. The CDR3 consists of 14 residues. In DNA form, the CDR3 reads TGTGCCAGCAGCCTTACAGGGTCCTACAATGAGCAGTTCTTC. The encoded protein is CASSLTGSYNEQFF.

The chain links TRBV23-1 to TRBJ2-5; D is perhaps TRBD1 (5 bases). TRBV23-1 is recorded as an ORF, its role being uncertain. The ends were cut back, 4 bases at V and 3 bases at J, with 15 bases in the middle. The CDR3 extends over 15 amino acids. The CDR3 sequence is CASSPARASKETQYF. In DNA form, the CDR3 reads TGCGCCAGCAGTCCCGCCAGGGCCTCGAAAGAGACCCAGTACTTC.

This clone was recorded once. Written as DNA, the CDR3 is TGCGCCAGCAGCGCCTCAGCGGGGGGTGAAGAGACCCAGTACTTC. It specifies CASSASAGGEETQYF. The V gene is TRBV5-1, the J gene TRBJ2-5; 9 nucleotides align to TRBD2. This CDR3 has 15 residues. CDR1 and CDR2 (germline): SGHRS, YFSETQ. The junction had 7 bases not matched to a gene; V was cut back by 4 bases and J by 3 bases.

V and J are TRBV4-1 and TRBJ1-4, with TRBD1 identical over 7 bases. The CDR3 covers 14 residues. Germline CDR1 reads MGHRA; CDR2 reads YSYEKL. The ends lost 6 bases at V and 7 bases at J; junction bases unmatched: 8. CDR3 bases: TGCGCCAGCAGACCGACAGGGTTTGGTGAAAAACTGTTTTTT. Residues: CASRPTGFGEKLFF.

The V call is TRBV7-2, the J call TRBJ2-1, with 8 positions matching TRBD2. This CDR3 has 14 amino acids. Germline V gene lookup returns CDR1 SGHTA and CDR2 FQGNSA. The J segment lost 9 bases and the V segment lost 5 bases, leaving 9 bases of the junction unmatched. DNA for the CDR3: TGTGCCAGCAGCCCTTTAGCGGGGCTAGGTGAGCAGTTCTTC. Its protein is CASSPLAGLGEQFF.

The genes are TRBV19 and TRBJ1-5; no reliable D call. This CDR3 region has 12 residues. CDR1 and CDR2 from the germline V gene are LNHDA and SQIVND (reference sequence). Trimming cost V 4 bases and J 6 bases, with 7 bases left between them. CDR3 protein: CASSNVGQPQHF. CDR3 DNA: TGTGCCAGTAGTAATGTGGGTCAGCCCCAGCATTTT.